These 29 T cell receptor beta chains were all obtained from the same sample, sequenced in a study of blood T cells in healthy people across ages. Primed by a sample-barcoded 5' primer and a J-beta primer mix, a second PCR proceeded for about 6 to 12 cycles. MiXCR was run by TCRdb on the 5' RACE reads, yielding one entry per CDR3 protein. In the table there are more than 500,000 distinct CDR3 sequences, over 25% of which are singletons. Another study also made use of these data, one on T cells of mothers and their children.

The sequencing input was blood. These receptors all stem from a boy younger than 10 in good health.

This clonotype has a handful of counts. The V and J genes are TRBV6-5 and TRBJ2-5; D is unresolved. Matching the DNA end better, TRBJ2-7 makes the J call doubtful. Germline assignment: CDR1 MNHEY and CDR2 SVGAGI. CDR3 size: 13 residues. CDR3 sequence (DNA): TGTGCCAGCAGTCCAGGAATGTTCAGCGAGCAGTACTTC. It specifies CASSPGMFSEQYF.

For the CDR3, the DNA is TGTGCCAGCAGCTCCTCGAGGAGCGGGGGACGCACAGATACGCAGTATTTT. Residues: CASSSSRSGGRTDTQYF. The chain uses TRBV9 and TRBJ2-3; 8 nucleotides line up with TRBD2. The J segment lost 1 base and the V segment lost 4 bases, leaving 11 bases of the junction unmatched. CDR3 length: 17 residues. The V gene's germline CDR1 is SGDLS and CDR2 YYNGEE.

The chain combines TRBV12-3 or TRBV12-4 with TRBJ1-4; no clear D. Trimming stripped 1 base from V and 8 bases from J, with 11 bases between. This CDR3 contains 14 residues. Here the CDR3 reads CASSLERPKEKLFF. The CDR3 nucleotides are TGTGCCAGCAGTTTAGAACGCCCCAAAGAAAAACTGTTTTTT.

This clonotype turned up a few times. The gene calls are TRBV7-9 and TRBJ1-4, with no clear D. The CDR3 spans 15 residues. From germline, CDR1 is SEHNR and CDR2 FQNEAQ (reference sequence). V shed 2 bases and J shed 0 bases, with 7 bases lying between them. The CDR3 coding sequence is TGTGCCAGCAGCTTAAATTGGGCAACTAATGAAAAACTGTTTTTT. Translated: CASSLNWATNEKLFF.

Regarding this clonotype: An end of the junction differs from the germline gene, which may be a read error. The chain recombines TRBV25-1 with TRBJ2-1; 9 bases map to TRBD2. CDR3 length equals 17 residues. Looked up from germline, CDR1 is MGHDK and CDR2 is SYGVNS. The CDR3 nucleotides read TGTGCCGGCAGTGCTGGGCGGCGGGAGGGCGCCTACAATGAGCAGTTCTTC. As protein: CAGSAGRREGAYNEQFF.

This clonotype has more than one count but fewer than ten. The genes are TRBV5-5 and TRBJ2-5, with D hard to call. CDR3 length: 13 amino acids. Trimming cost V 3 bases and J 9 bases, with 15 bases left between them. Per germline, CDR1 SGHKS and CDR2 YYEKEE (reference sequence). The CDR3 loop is CASSSPLSLAQYF. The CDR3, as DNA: TGTGCCAGCAGCTCACCGCTAAGCTTGGCCCAGTACTTC.

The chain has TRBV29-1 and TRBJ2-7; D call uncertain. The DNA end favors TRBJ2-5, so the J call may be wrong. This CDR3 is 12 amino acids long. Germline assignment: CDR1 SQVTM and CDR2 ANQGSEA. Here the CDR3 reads CSVVETEETQYF. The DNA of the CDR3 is TGCAGCGTCGTGGAGACGGAAGAGACCCAGTACTTC.

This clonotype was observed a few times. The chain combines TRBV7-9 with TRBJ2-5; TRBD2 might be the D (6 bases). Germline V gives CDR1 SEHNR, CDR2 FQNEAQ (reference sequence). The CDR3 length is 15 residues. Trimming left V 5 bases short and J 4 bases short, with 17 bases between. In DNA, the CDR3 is TGTGCCAGCAGCCCTAGCATCCGAGCGGGAGAGACCCAGTACTTC. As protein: CASSPSIRAGETQYF.

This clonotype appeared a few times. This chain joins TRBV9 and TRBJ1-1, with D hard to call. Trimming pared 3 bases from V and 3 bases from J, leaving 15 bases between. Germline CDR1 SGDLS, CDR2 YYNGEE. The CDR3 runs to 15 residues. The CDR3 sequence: CASSAMTRADTEAFF. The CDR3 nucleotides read TGTGCCAGCAGCGCCATGACCCGAGCGGACACTGAAGCTTTCTTT. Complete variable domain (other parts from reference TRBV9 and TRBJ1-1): DSGVTQTPKHLITATGQRVTLRCSPRSGDLSVYWYQQSLDQGLQFLIQYYNGEERAKGNILERFSAQQFPDLHSELNLSSLELGDSALYFCASSAMTRADTEAFFGQGTRLTVV.

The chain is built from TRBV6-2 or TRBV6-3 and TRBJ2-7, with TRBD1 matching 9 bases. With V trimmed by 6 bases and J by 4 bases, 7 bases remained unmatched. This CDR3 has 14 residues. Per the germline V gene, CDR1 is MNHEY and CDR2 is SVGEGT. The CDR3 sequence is CASSFTGTGYEQYF. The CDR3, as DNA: TGTGCCAGCAGCTTTACCGGGACAGGGTACGAGCAGTACTTC.

CDR3 DNA: TGCGCCAGCAGCTTCGCCGTCCCGGGACTAGCGGGGGCCACCACAGATACGCAGTATTTT. The encoded protein is CASSFAVPGLAGATTDTQYF. The chain employs TRBV5-1 and TRBJ2-3; 14 bases line up with TRBD2. This CDR3 is built from 20 residues. CDR1 SGHRS and CDR2 YFSETQ come from the germline V gene. J lost 2 bases, V lost 2 bases, and 13 bases had no gene match.

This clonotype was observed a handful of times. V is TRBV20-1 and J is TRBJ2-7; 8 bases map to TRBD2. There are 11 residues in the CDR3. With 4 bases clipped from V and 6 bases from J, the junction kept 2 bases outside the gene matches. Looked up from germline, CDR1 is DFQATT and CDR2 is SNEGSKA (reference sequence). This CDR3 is CSATAGVEQYF. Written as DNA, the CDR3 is TGCAGTGCTACAGCGGGAGTCGAGCAGTACTTC.

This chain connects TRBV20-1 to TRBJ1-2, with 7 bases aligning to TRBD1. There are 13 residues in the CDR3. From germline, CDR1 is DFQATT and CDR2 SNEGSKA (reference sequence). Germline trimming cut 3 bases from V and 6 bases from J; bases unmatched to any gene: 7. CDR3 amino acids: CSASATGRDGYTF. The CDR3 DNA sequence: TGCAGTGCTAGTGCGACAGGGAGGGATGGCTACACCTTC.

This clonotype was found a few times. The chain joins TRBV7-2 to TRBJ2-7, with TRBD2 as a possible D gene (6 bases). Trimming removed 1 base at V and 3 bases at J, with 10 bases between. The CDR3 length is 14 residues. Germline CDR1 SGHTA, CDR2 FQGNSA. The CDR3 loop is CASSLGGDLYEQYF. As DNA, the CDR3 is TGTGCCAGCAGCTTAGGCGGGGATCTCTACGAGCAGTACTTC.

CDR3 in DNA: TGCGCCAGCAGCTTGGATCACAGAAATAATTCACCCCTCCACTTT. Translated: CASSLDHRNNSPLHF. The chain is built from TRBV5-1 and TRBJ1-6; no clear D. This CDR3 is 15 amino acids long. V was pared by 0 bases and J by 5 bases, with 9 bases between. Germline V gives CDR1 SGHRS, CDR2 YFSETQ.

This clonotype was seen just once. CDR3 DNA sequence: TGCAGCACTGCCGATTCCTGGGACTCCCAAGAGACCCAGTACTTC. Protein product: CSTADSWDSQETQYF. The chain links TRBV29-1 to TRBJ2-5, with D possibly being TRBD2 (6 bases). Trimming took off 8 bases at V and 1 base at J, with 20 bases between the two ends. The CDR3 length is 15 residues. Germline V gives CDR1 SQVTM, CDR2 ANQGSEA.

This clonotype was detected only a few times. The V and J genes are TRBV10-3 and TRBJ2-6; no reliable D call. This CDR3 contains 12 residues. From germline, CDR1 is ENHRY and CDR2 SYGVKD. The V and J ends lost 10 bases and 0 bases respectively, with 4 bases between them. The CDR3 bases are TGTGCCACGAGCTCTGGGGCCAACGTCCTGACTTTC. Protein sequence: CATSSGANVLTF.

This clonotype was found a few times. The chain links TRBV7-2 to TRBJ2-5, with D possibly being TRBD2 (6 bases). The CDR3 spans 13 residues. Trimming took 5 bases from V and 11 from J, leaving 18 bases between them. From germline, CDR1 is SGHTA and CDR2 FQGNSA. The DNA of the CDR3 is TGTGCCAGCAGCCAAGAGGCGGGGCGAGAGCAGTACTTC. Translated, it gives CASSQEAGREQYF.

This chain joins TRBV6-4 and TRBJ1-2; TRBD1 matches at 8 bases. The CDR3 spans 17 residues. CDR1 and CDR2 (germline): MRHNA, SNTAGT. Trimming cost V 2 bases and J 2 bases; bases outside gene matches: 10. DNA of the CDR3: TGTGCCAGCAGTGACCGAGAGGGCGGGACAGGCAACTATGGCTACACCTTC. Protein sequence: CASSDREGGTGNYGYTF.

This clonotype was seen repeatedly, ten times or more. Here the CDR3 reads CASSFRQAGSDEQFF. The CDR3 nucleotides are TGTGCCAGCAGCTTCAGACAGGCGGGCTCGGATGAGCAGTTCTTC. The chain uses TRBV13 and TRBJ2-1; D perhaps matches TRBD1 (6 bases). Trimming cost V 3 bases and J 8 bases, with 17 bases left between them. The CDR3 sequence is 15 residues long. Germline values: CDR1 PRHDT, CDR2 FYEKMQ (reference sequence).

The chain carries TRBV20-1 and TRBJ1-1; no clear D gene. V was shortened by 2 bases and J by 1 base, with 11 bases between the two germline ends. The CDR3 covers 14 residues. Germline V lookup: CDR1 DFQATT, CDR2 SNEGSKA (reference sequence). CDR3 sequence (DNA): TGCAGTGCTAGATCGTCGCTTACGAACACTGAAGCTTTCTTT. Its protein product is CSARSSLTNTEAFF.

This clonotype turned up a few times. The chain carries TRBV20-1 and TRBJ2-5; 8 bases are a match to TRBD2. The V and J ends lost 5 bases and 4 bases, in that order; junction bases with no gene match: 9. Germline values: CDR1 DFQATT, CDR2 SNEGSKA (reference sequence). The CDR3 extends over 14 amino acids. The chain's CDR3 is CSALESGRSETQYF. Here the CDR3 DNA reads TGCAGTGCTCTCGAGAGCGGGAGATCAGAGACCCAGTACTTC.

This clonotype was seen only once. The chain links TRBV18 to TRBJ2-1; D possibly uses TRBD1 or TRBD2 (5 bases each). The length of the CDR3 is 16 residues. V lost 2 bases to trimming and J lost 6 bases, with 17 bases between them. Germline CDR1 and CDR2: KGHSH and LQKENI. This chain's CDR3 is CASSPSGLYRGNEQFF. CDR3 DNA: TGTGCCAGCTCACCAAGCGGATTGTATAGGGGCAATGAGCAGTTCTTC.

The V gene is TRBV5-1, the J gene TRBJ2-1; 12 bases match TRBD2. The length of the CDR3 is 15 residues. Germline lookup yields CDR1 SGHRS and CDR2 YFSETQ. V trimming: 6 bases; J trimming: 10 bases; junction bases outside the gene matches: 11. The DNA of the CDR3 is TGCGCCAGCAACCGGGGACTAGCGGGCAATGAGGAGCAGTTCTTC. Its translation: CASNRGLAGNEEQFF.

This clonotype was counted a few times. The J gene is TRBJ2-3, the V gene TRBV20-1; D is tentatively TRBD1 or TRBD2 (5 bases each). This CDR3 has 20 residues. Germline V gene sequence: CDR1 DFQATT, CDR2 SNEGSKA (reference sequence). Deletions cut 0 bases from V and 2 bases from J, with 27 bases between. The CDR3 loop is CSARDPTGTPASQITDTQYF. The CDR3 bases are TGCAGTGCTAGAGACCCGACCGGGACCCCGGCTTCCCAAATCACAGATACGCAGTATTTT.

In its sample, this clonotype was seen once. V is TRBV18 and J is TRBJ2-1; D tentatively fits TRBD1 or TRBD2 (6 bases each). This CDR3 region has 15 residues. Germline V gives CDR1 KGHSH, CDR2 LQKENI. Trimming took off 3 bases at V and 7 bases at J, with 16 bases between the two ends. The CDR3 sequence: CASSPIPGGRNEQFF. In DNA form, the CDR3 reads TGTGCCAGCTCACCTATCCCCGGGGGCCGAAATGAGCAGTTCTTC. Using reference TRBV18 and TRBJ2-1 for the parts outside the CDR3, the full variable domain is NAGVMQNPRHLVRRRGQEARLRCSPMKGHSHVYWYRQLPEEGLKFMVYLQKENIIDESGMPKERFSAEFPKEGPSILRIQQVVRGDSAAYFCASSPIPGGRNEQFFGPGTRLTVL.

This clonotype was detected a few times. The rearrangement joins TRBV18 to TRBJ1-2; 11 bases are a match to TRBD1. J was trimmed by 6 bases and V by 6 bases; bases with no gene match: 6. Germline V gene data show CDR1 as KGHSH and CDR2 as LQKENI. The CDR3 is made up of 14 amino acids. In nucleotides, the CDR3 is TGTGCCAGCTCCCGCGGACAGGGGGCGGATGGCTACACCTTC. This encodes CASSRGQGADGYTF.

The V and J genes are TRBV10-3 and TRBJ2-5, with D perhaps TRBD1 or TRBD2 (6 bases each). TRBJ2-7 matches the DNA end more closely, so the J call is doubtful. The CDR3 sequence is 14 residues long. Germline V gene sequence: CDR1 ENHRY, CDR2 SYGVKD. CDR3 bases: TGTGCCATCGCAGGGGCTAGCGAAGCCTACGAGCAGTACTTC. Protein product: CAIAGASEAYEQYF.

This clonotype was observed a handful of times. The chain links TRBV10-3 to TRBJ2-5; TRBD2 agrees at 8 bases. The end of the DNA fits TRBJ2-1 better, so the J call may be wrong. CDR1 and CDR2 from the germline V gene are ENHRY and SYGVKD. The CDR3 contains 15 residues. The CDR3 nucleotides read TGTGCCATCAGTCCGGGGGGGCCCCGATACAATGAGCAGTTCTTC. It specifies CAISPGGPRYNEQFF.